The T cell receptor beta chain described here comes from a study of blood T cell repertoires in COVID-19. Study at large: From the United States, Italy and Spain came samples of acute and convalescent COVID-19. The analysed material was cDNA or gDNA that came from T cells, B-cell-depleted T cells, or PBMCs.

Germline assignment: CDR1 SEHNR and CDR2 FQNEAQ (reference sequence). The CDR3 contains 16 residues. Trimming took 3 bases from V and 4 from J, leaving 18 bases between them. In the original workflow: Estimation of nucleated cell counts relied on the amplification of reference gene primers. Method: immunoSEQ multiplex PCR; TCRdb's copy keeps in-frame clones and lacks some. The V and J calls and clone size were taken over from that table, and D and trimming were inferred from the DNA. The repertoire holds over 200,000 clones, with roughly 84% as singletons. The chain is built from TRBV7-9 and TRBJ1-1; maybe TRBD1 (5 bases). The sequenced sample was peripheral blood. This TCR derives from a man aged 35 to 55 with active or convalescent COVID-19. The CDR3 DNA sequence: TGTGCCAGCAGCTTTAGCTGGGGGGGGGTGACCACTGAAGCTTTCTTT. This gives the protein CASSFSWGGVTTEAFF.